This is a list of T cell receptor beta chains from one sample in a study of control samples from healthy donors and cancer patients. Generated by immunoSEQ multiplex PCR, the TCRdb table keeps only in-frame clones and is missing some. The table has roughly 150,000 clones, roughly 90% seen once. Sequenced: blood. The receptors were sampled from a man aged 25 to 45 in good health. Each CDR3 is given with its conserved first and last residue. A D gene is named only where the DNA matches it firmly. Not every row has a clone size; where given, it reads once, few, many or a size class.

>TRBJ2-3|-|TRBV10-3|-
TGTGCCATCAGTGACGGTACGCAGTATTTT
CAISDGTQYF
>TRBJ2-5|TRBD2|TRBV7-2|few
TGTGCCAGCAGCTTAGGTGGTAGCGGGGGGGCCGGAGAGACCCAGTACTTC
CASSLGGSGGAGETQYF
>TRBJ2-3|-|TRBV7-2|-
TGTGCCAGCAGCCCACTGCTCGGTGAGCGGTTCACAGATACGCAGTATTTT
CASSPLLGERFTDTQYF
>TRBJ2-7|-|TRBV6-5|-
TGTGCCAGCACTCTCAACAGGGTAAACCCCTACGAGCAGTACTTC
CASTLNRVNPYEQYF
>TRBJ1-5|-|TRBV7-8|-
TGTGCCAGCAGCTTAGTGGCTTATAGCAATCAGCCCCAGCATTTT
CASSLVAYSNQPQHF
>TRBJ1-5|-|TRBV7-9|-
TGTGCCAGCAGCGCTACCCAGGGTAATCAGCCCCAGCATTTT
CASSATQGNQPQHF
>TRBJ1-3|-|TRBV4-3|-
TGCGCCAGCAGCCGCCGCGGGGGATCTGGAAACACCATATATTTT
CASSRRGGSGNTIYF
>TRBJ1-5|TRBD1|TRBV29-1|-
TGCAGCGTTTGGACAGGGCTCAATCAGCCCCAGCATTTT
CSVWTGLNQPQHF
>TRBJ1-2|-|TRBV24-1|-
TGTGCCACCAGTGAGACCCTACTGGATGGCTACACCTTC
CATSETLLDGYTF
>TRBJ2-1|-|TRBV10-1|-
TGCGCCAGCAGTGAGTGGGTAAACAATGAGCAGTTCTTC
CASSEWVNNEQFF
>TRBJ2-3|-|TRBV15|-
TGTGCCACCAGCAGCGACCCGCTAATCTCAGATACGCAGTATTTT
CATSSDPLISDTQYF
>TRBJ1-2|-|TRBV7-2|-
TGTGCCAGCAGCTTAGATTACGCAGGCCGCTATGGCTACACCTTC
CASSLDYAGRYGYTF
>TRBJ2-1|-|TRBV9|-
TGTGCCAGCAGCGTAGAAGGGGGCTCCTACAATGAGCAGTTCTTC
CASSVEGGSYNEQFF
>TRBJ2-2|-|TRBV2|-
TGTGCCAGCAGACGGGACCGAACAAACACCGGGGAGCTGTTTTTT
CASRRDRTNTGELFF
>TRBJ1-6|-|TRBV18|-
TGTGCCAGCTCACGAGGCGAGTACGGCTCCTATAATTCACCCCTCCACTTT
CASSRGEYGSYNSPLHF
>TRBJ2-4|-|TRBV19|-
TGTGCCAGTAGAGACAGGTTAGCCAAAAACATTCAGTACTTC
CASRDRLAKNIQYF
>TRBJ1-1|-|TRBV19|-
TGTGCCAGTACCGTAAGGACGGTGAACACTGAAGCTTTCTTT
CASTVRTVNTEAFF
>TRBJ2-5|TRBD1|TRBV6-5|-
TGTGCCAGCAGCTCCTCACAGGGGTCAGGAGAGACCCAGTACTTC
CASSSSQGSGETQYF
>TRBJ2-1|TRBD2|TRBV9|-
TGTGCCAGCAGCGTGGGACTAGCGGGGGACAATGAGCAGTTCTTC
CASSVGLAGDNEQFF
>TRBJ2-7|TRBD2|TRBV7-2|-
TGTGCCAGCAGCTTAGGAACCGGGACTATCTACGAGCAGTACTTC
CASSLGTGTIYEQYF
>TRBJ2-5|TRBD2|TRBV7-9|-
TGTGCCAGCAGCCGCAGACTAGCGGGAGAAGAGACCCAGTACTTC
CASSRRLAGEETQYF
>TRBJ2-7|TRBD2|TRBV7-9|-
TGTGCCAGCAGCTTTAGCGGGGGGGGAGTGAGGGACGAGCAGTACTTC
CASSFSGGGVRDEQYF
>TRBJ1-2|TRBD1|TRBV13|-
TGTGCCAGCAGCTCTTCTGGGACAGGGGGTGATAGGGGCTACACCTTC
CASSSSGTGGDRGYTF
>TRBJ2-3|-|TRBV6-1|-
TGTGCCAGCAGTGAAGAGACCTACACAGATACGCAGTATTTT
CASSEETYTDTQYF